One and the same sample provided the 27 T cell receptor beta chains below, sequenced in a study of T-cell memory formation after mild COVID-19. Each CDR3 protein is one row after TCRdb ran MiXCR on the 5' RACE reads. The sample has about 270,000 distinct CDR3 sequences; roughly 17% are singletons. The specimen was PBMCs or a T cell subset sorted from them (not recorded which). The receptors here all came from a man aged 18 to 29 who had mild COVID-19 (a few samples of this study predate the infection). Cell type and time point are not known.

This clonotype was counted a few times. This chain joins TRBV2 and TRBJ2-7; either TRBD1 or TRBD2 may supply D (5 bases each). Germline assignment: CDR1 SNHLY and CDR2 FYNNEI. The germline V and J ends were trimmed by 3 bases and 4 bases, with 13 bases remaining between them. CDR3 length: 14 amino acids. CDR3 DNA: TGTGCCAGCAGTGATCTGGGACCGACTTACGAGCAGTACTTC. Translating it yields CASSDLGPTYEQYF.

The CDR3 DNA reads TGTGCCAGCAGTGAAGAGGTCGGCCATACGCAGTATTTT. The encoded protein is CASSEEVGHTQYF. The chain joins TRBV2 to TRBJ2-3; D gene uncertain. The CDR3 length is 13 residues. Germline-derived CDR1 and CDR2 are SNHLY and FYNNEI. Trimming removed 1 base at V and 7 bases at J, with 9 bases between.

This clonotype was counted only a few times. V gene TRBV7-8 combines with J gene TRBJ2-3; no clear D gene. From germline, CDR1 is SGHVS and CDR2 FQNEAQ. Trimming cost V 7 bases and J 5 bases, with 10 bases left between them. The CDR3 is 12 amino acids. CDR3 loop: CASTRHQDTQYF. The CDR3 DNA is TGTGCCAGCACCAGGCACCAAGATACGCAGTATTTT.

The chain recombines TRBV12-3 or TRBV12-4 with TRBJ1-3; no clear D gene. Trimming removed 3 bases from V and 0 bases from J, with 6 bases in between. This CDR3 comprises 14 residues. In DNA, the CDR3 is TGTGCCAGCAGTTTCAGCAGCTCTGGAAACACCATATATTTT. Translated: CASSFSSSGNTIYF.

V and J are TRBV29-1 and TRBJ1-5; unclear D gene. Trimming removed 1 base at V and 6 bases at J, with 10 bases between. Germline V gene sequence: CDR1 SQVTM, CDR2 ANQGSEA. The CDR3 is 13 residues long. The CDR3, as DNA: TGCAGCGTTGAAGTGTCGCCGGGTCAGCCCCAGCATTTT. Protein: CSVEVSPGQPQHF.

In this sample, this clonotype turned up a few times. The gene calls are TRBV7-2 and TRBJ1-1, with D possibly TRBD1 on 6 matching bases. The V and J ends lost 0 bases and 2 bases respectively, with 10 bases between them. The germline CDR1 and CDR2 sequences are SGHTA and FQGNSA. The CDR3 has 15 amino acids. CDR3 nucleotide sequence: TGTGCCAGCAGCTTAGCGGGGGCTACAAACACTGAAGCTTTCTTT. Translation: CASSLAGATNTEAFF.

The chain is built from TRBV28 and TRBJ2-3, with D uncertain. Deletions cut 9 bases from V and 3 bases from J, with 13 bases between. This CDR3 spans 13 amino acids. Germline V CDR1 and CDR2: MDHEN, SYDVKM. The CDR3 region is CASQTPQTDTQYF. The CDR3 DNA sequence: TGTGCCAGTCAAACCCCCCAGACAGATACGCAGTATTTT.

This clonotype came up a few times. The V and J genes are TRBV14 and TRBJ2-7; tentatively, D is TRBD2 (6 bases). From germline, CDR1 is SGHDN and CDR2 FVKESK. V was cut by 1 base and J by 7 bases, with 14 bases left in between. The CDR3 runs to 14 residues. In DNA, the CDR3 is TGTGCCAGCAGCCAAGTCATGCGGGCGGGGGAGCAGTACTTC. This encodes CASSQVMRAGEQYF.

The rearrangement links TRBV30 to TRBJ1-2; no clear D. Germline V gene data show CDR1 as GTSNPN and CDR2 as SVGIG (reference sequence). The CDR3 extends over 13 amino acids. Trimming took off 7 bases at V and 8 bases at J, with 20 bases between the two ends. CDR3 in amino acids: CASPAGRRRGYTF. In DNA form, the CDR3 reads TGTGCCTCGCCCGCAGGCAGAAGGAGGGGCTACACCTTC.

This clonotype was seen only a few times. CDR3 residues: CASSLGGEGIQETQYF. The CDR3 DNA follows: TGCGCCAGCAGCTTAGGCGGGGAGGGGATCCAAGAGACCCAGTACTTC. The J gene is TRBJ2-5, the V gene TRBV5-1; 7 bases are shared with TRBD2. The CDR3 sequence is 16 residues long. Germline V CDR1 and CDR2: SGHRS, YFSETQ. V lost 2 bases, J lost 1 base, and 8 bases stayed unmatched.

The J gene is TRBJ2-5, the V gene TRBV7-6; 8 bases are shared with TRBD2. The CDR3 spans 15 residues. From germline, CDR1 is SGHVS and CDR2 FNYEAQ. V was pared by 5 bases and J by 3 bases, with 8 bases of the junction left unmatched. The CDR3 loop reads CASSPLGTREETQYF. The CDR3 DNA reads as TGTGCCAGCAGCCCCCTGGGGACTAGAGAAGAGACCCAGTACTTC.

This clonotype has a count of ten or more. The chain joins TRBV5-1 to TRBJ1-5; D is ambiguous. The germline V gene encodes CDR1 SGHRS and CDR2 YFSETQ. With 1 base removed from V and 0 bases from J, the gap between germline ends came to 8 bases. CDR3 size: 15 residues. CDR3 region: CASSLSGYSNQPQHF. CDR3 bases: TGCGCCAGCAGCTTGTCCGGTTATAGCAATCAGCCCCAGCATTTT.

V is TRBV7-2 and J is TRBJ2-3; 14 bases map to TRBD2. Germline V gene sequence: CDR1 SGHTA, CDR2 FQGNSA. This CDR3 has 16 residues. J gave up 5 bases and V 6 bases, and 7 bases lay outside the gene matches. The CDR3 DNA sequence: TGTGCCAGCAGGACTAGCGGGGGGGCCGTCCTAGATACGCAGTATTTT. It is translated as CASRTSGGAVLDTQYF.

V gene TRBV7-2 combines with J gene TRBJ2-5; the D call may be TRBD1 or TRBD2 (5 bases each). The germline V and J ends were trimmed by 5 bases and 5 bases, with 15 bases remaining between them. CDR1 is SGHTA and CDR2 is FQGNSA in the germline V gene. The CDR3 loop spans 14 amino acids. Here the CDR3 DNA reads TGTGCCAGCAGCCCCCGGGACCCTTGGGAGACCCAGTACTTC. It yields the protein CASSPRDPWETQYF.

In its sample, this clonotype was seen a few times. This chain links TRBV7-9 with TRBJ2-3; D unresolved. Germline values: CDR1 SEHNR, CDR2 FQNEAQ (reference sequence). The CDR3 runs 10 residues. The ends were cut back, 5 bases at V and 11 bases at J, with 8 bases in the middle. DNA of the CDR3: TGTGCCAGCAGCGGCAAAGAGCAGTATTTT. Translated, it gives CASSGKEQYF.

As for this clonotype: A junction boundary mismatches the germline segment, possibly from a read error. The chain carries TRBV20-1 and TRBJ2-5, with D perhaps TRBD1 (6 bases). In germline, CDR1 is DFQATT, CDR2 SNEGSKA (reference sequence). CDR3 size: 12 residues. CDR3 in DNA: TGCAGTGCTAGGGGACACCAGGAGACCCAGTACTTC. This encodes CSARGHQETQYF.

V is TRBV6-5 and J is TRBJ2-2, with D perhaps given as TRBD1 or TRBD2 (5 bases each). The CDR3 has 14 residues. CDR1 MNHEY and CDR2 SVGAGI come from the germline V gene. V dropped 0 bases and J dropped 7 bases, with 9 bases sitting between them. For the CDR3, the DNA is TGTGCCAGCAGTTACTCGTCTGGGGGCGGGGAGCTGTTTTTT. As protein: CASSYSSGGGELFF.

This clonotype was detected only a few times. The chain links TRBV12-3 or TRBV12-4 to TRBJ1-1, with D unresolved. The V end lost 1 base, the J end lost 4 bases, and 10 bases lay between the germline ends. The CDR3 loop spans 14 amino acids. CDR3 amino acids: CASSLVRFFTEAFF. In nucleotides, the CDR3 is TGTGCCAGCAGTTTAGTCCGGTTCTTCACTGAAGCTTTCTTT.

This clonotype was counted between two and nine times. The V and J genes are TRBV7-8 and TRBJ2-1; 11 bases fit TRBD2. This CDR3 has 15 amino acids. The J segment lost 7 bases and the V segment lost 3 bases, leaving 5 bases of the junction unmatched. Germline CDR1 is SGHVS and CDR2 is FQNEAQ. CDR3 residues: CASSFSGGAVNEQFF. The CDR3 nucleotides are TGTGCCAGCAGCTTTAGCGGGGGGGCCGTAAATGAGCAGTTCTTC. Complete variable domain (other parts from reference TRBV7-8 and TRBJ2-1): GAGVSQSPRYKVAKRGQDVALRCDPISGHVSLFWYQQALGQGPEFLTYFQNEAQLDKSGLPSDRFFAERPEGSVSTLKIQRTQQEDSAVYLCASSFSGGAVNEQFFGPGTRLTVL.

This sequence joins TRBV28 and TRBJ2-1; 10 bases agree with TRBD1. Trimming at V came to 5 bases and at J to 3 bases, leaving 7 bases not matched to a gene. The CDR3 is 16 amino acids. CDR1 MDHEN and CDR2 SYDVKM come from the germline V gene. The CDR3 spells CASSPVGTGDYNEQFF. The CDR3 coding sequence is TGTGCCAGCAGTCCCGTCGGGACAGGGGACTACAATGAGCAGTTCTTC. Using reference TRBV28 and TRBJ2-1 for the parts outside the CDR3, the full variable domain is DVKVTQSSRYLVKRTGEKVFLECVQDMDHENMFWYRQDPGLGLRLIYFSYDVKMKEKGDIPEGYSVSREKKERFSLILESASTNQTSMYLCASSPVGTGDYNEQFFGPGTRLTVL.

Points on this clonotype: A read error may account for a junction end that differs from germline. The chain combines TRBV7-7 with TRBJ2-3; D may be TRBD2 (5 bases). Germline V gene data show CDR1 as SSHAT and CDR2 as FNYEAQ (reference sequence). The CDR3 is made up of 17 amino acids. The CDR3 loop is CASSLGRTAGGTDTQYF. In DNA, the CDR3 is TGTGCTAGCAGCTTAGGGAGAACAGCTGGAGGCACAGATACGCAGTATTTT.

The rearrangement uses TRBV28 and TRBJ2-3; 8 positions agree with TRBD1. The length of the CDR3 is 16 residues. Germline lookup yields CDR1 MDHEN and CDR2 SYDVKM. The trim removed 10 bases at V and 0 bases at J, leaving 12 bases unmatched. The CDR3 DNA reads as TGTGCCACAGGGACAGGTATCGCCCAAAGCACAGATACGCAGTATTTT. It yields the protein CATGTGIAQSTDTQYF.

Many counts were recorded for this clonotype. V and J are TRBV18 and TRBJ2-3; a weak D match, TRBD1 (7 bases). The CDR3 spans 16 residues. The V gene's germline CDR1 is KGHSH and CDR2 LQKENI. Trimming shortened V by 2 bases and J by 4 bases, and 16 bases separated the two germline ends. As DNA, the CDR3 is TGTGCCAGCTCACCAGCTCAGGGGGGCGTGGCAGATACGCAGTATTTT. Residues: CASSPAQGGVADTQYF.

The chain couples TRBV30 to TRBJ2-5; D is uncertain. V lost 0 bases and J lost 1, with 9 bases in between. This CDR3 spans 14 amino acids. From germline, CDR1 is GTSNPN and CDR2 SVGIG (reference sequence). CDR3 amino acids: CAWSVEAVQETQYF. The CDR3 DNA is TGTGCCTGGAGTGTCGAGGCAGTCCAAGAGACCCAGTACTTC.

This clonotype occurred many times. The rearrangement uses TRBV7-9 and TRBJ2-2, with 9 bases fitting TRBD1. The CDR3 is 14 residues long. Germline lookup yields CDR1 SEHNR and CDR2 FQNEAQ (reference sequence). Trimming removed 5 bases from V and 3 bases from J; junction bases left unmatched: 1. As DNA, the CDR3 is TGTGCCAGCAGCAGGACAGGGGACACCGGGGAGCTGTTTTTT. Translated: CASSRTGDTGELFF.

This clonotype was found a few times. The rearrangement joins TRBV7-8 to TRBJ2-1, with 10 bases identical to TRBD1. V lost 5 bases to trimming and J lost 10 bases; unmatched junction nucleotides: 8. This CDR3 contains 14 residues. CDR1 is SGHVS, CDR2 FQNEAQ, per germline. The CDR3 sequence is CASSLRGQGGEQFF. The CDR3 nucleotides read TGTGCCAGCAGCCTCCGAGGACAGGGGGGGGAGCAGTTCTTC.

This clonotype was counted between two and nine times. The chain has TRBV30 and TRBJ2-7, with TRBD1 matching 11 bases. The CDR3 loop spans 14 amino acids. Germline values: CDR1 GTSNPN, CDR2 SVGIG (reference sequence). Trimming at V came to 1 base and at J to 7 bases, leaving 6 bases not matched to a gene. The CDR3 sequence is CAWSGDRGLGEQYF. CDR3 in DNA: TGTGCCTGGAGTGGGGACAGGGGGTTGGGTGAGCAGTACTTC. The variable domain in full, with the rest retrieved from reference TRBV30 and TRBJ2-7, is SQTIHQWPATLVQPVGSPLSLECTVEGTSNPNLYWYRQAAGRGLQLLFYSVGIGQISSEVPQNLSASRPQDRQFILSSKKLLLSDSGFYLCAWSGDRGLGEQYFGPGTRLTVT.